The present TCR beta chain was sequenced within a study of blood T cell repertoires in COVID-19. Study information: Samples of COVID-19 (acute and convalescent) were obtained from the United States, Italy and Spain. PBMCs, B-cell-depleted T cells, or T cells provided the cDNA or gDNA that made up the material.

Original methodology: From reference gene primer amplification, estimates of nucleated cell counts were derived. Only in-frame clones appear in the TCRdb table, and some are missing; sequencing was by immunoSEQ multiplex PCR. The V and J calls and the clone size are those of that table, but D and trimming were determined from the DNA. The table includes 30,000 to 45,000 clones, roughly 84% detected once. In regard to this clone: The junction departs from the called germline gene at one end, perhaps through a read error.

Per germline, CDR1 SSHAT and CDR2 FNYEAQ (reference sequence). The CDR3 covers 14 residues. The source material was peripheral blood. This TCR was sampled from a man in his 60s with active COVID-19. J is TRBJ2-1 and V is TRBV7-7; TRBD2 aligns across 9 bases. The CDR3 nucleotides are TGTGCTAGCAGCCCGGGACTAGCCGGAGATGAGCAGTTCTTC. Its protein product is CASSPGLAGDEQFF.